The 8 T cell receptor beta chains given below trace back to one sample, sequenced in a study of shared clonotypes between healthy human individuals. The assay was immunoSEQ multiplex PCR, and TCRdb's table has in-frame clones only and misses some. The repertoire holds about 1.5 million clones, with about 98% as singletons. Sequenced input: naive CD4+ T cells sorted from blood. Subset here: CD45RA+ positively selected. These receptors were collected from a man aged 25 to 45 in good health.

As DNA, the CDR3 is TGTGCCACCAGGTCACCGGGGAGGGAGACCCAGTACTTC. Protein product: CATRSPGRETQYF. J is TRBJ2-5 and V is TRBV15; tentatively, D is TRBD2 (6 bases). Germline V gives CDR1 LNHNV, CDR2 YYDKDF (reference sequence). CDR3 length: 13 amino acids. V was trimmed by 6 bases and J by 5 bases, leaving 13 bases between them. The full variable domain, in which reference TRBV15 and TRBJ2-5 provide the parts outside the CDR3, is DAMVIQNPRYQVTQFGKPVTLSCSQTLNHNVMYWYQQKSSQAPKLLFHYYDKDFNNEADTPDNFQSRRPNTSFCFLDIRSPGLGDTAMYLCATRSPGRETQYFGPGTRLLVL.

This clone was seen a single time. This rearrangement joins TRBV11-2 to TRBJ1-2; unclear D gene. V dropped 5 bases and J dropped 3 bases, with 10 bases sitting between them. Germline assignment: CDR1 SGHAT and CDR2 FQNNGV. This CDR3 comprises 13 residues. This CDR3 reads CASSVTSYYGYTF. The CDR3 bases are TGTGCCAGCAGCGTAACCAGCTACTATGGCTACACCTTC.

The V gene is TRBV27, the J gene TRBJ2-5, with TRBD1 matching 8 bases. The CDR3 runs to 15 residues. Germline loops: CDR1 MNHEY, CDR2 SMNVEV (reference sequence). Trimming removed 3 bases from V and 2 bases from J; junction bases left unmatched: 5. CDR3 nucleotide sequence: TGTGCCAGCAGTTTCTTCGACAGGGGACAAGAGACCCAGTACTTC. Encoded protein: CASSFFDRGQETQYF.

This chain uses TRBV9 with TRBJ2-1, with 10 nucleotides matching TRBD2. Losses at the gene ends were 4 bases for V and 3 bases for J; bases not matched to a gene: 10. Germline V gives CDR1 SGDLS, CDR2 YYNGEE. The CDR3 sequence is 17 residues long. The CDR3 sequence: CASSPSLAGTSYNEQFF. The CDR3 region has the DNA TGTGCCAGCAGCCCGTCACTAGCGGGGACGAGCTACAATGAGCAGTTCTTC.

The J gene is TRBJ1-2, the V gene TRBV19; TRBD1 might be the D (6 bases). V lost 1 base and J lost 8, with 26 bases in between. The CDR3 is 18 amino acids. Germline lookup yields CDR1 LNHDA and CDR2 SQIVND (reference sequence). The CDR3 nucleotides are TGTGCCAGTAGTATAGGATTCCGGGGGACATCCGTAGAGCGCGGCTACACCTTC. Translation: CASSIGFRGTSVERGYTF.

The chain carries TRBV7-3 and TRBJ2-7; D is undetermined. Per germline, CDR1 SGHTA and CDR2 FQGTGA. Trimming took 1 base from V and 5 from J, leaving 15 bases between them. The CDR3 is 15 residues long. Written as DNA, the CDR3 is TGTGCCAGCAGCTTAAGCAGTAGGGTGACCCACGAGCAGTACTTC. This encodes CASSLSSRVTHEQYF.

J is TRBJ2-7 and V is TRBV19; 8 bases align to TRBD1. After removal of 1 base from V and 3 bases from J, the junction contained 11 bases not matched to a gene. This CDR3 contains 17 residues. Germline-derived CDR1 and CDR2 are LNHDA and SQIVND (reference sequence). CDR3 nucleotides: TGTGCCAGTAGTATAGTTCAAGCCGGGACAGGAGACTACGAGCAGTACTTC. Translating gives CASSIVQAGTGDYEQYF.

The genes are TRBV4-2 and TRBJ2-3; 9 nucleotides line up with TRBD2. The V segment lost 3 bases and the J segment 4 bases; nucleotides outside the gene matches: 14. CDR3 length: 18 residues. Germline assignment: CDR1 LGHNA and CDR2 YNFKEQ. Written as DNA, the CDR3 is TGTGCCAGCAGCCAGTTTGCGGGAGGGCCTTTAAGGGCAGATACGCAGTATTTT. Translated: CASSQFAGGPLRADTQYF.